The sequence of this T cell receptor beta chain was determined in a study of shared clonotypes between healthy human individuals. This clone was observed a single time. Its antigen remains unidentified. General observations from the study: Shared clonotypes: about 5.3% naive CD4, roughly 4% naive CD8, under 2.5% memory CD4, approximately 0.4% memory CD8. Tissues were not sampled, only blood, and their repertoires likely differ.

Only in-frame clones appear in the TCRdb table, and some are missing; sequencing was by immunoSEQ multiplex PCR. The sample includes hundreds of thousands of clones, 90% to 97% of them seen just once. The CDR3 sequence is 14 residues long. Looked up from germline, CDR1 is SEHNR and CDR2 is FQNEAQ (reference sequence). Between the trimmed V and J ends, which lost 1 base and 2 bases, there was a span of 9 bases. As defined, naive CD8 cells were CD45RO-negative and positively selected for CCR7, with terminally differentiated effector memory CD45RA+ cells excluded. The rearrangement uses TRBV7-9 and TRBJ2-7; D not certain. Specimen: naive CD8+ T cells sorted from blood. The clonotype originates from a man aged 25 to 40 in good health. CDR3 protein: CASSLGRITYEQYF. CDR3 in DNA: TGTGCCAGCAGCTTAGGTCGGATTACCTACGAGCAGTACTTC.